One TCR beta chain is described in this entry. This sample was taken from a study of cytomegalovirus exposure and HLA in healthy donors. This PCR relied on a set of 60 Vbeta primers and 13 Jbeta primers. TCRdb's copy holds only in-frame clones and misses some; the assay was immunoSEQ multiplex PCR. This sample yields over 150,000 clones, of which 75% are seen a single time; around 4.7% belongs to the top ten. The CDR3 is 13 amino acids. Trimming pared 1 base from V and 7 bases from J, leaving 8 bases between. Germline lookup yields CDR1 SGHNT and CDR2 YENEEA. The chain couples TRBV11-3 to TRBJ2-1, with a tentative D call TRBD1 (5 bases). Sequences were obtained from PBMCs. This receptor was taken from a male donor in good health and CMV-seronegative. The DNA of the CDR3 is TGTGCCAGCAGCTTAGGGGGCAGTAATGAGCAGTTCTTC. Protein: CASSLGGSNEQFF.